This passage covers 27 T cell receptor beta chains from one sample sequenced in a study of T cells in Graves' hyperthyroidism and ophthalmopathy. Amplification of TCR beta CDR3 regions used RNA as the template. A set of HTBI primers served as the primers for a first-round RT-PCR of the TCR CDR3. TCRdb reprocessed the multiplex PCR reads with MiXCR, giving one entry per CDR3 protein. The repertoire holds some 180,000 distinct CDR3 sequences, 17% seen once, with roughly 55% in the top ten. Source material: blood. The receptor source for this set is a woman aged 45-60 years with Graves' hyperthyroidism.

This clonotype was detected ten times or more. The chain employs TRBV12-3 or TRBV12-4 and TRBJ2-1; the D is unclear. The CDR3 is 14 amino acids. The V gene lost 5 bases and the J gene lost 7 bases, with 15 bases spanning the gap. CDR3 residues: CASSLSDVGNEQFF. The CDR3 DNA follows: TGTGCCAGCAGTCTCTCGGACGTGGGGAATGAGCAGTTCTTC.

Ten or more counts support this clonotype. The chain recombines TRBV12-3 or TRBV12-4 with TRBJ2-5; 9 bases fit TRBD1. This CDR3 is 13 amino acids long. J gave up 6 bases and V 6 bases, and 5 bases lay outside the gene matches. The CDR3 DNA reads as TGTGCCAGCAGCACGGGACAGGGAAAGACCCAGTACTTC. Translated: CASSTGQGKTQYF.

The CDR3 here is CASTIGYTQYF. The CDR3 nucleotides are TGTGCCAGTACCATTGGCTATACGCAGTATTTT. J is TRBJ2-3 and V is TRBV19; unclear D gene. The CDR3 sequence is 11 residues long. Trimming stripped 7 bases from V and 7 bases from J, with 9 bases between. Germline-derived CDR1 and CDR2 are LNHDA and SQIVND (reference sequence).

This clonotype has more than one count but fewer than ten. A much larger clone lies a single base off, so this may be a read error. The chain links TRBV20-1 to TRBJ2-1; D assignment may be TRBD1 or TRBD2 (6 bases each). Trimming cost V 5 bases and J 1 base, with 18 bases left between them. Germline V gives CDR1 DFQATT, CDR2 SNEGSKA (reference sequence). CDR3 length equals 16 residues. The CDR3 DNA reads as TGCAGTGCTGGAGTCCGCCGGAGGGGGTCCTACAATGAGCAGTTCTTC. It translates to CSAGVRRRGSYNEQFF.

The rearrangement uses TRBV9 and TRBJ2-3; the match to TRBD1 covers 7 bases. Germline CDR1 is SGDLS and CDR2 is YYNGEE. V dropped 0 bases and J dropped 4; count of bases not matched to a gene: 2. This CDR3 has 14 residues. The DNA for the CDR3 is TGTGCCAGCAGCGTAGGAGGACAGGCAGATACGCAGTATTTT. It yields the protein CASSVGGQADTQYF.

This clonotype was picked up many times. This chain links TRBV5-1 with TRBJ2-1; D is possibly TRBD1 (5 bases). Trimming left V 0 bases short and J 3 bases short, with 10 bases between. The CDR3 runs to 15 residues. The germline gives CDR1 SGHRS, CDR2 YFSETQ. DNA of the CDR3: TGCGCCAGCAGCTTGGAGGGGATGGGCTACAATGAGCAGTTCTTC. Protein product: CASSLEGMGYNEQFF.

To note about this clonotype: A much larger clonotype is one base distant, so this may be a read error. The rearrangement links TRBV3-1 to TRBJ2-1; the D gene is possibly TRBD1 (5 bases). The J call may be mistaken, given a closer DNA end match to TRBJ2-7. The CDR3 is made up of 15 amino acids. Germline CDR1 and CDR2: LGHDT and YNNKEL (reference sequence). CDR3 coding DNA: TGTGCCAGCAGCCAAGACAGGGAATCCTACAATGAGCAGTACTTC. Translating gives CASSQDRESYNEQYF.

This clonotype was observed at least ten times. V and J are TRBV5-8 and TRBJ1-1; possible D gene TRBD1, 6 bases. V was cut by 1 base and J by 1 base, with 11 bases left in between. The CDR3 contains 15 residues. Per germline, CDR1 SGHTS and CDR2 YDEGEE. The CDR3: CASSLWGAGNTEAFF. Here the CDR3 DNA reads TGTGCCAGCAGCTTGTGGGGGGCGGGGAACACTGAAGCTTTCTTT.

This clonotype was picked up many times. V and J are TRBV6-1 and TRBJ2-3, with 9 bases fitting TRBD1. With 1 base clipped from V and 3 bases from J, the junction kept 20 bases outside the gene matches. Per germline, CDR1 MNHNS and CDR2 SASEGT. The CDR3 has 21 amino acids. The CDR3 region is CASSEVPLAFAGQGQTDTQYF. CDR3 coding DNA: TGTGCCAGCAGTGAAGTCCCACTGGCATTCGCGGGACAGGGCCAGACAGATACGCAGTATTTT.

Many counts were recorded for this clonotype. The rearrangement uses TRBV2 and TRBJ2-7; D remains unclear. The germline V gene has CDR1 SNHLY and CDR2 FYNNEI. Trimming pared 5 bases from V and 0 bases from J, leaving 8 bases between. The CDR3 is made up of 13 amino acids. The CDR3 coding sequence is TGTGCCAGCAGTTTCAGTTTCTCCTACGAGCAGTACTTC. Translated, it gives CASSFSFSYEQYF.

This chain joins TRBV10-1 and TRBJ2-1; the D is unclear. V was pared by 0 bases and J by 10 bases, with 13 bases between. Germline CDR1 WNHNN, CDR2 SYGVQD (reference sequence). CDR3 length: 14 amino acids. CDR3 in DNA: TGCGCCAGCAGTGAGTCTCCGACGGGTGGCGAGCAGTTCTTC. Translated: CASSESPTGGEQFF.

The rearrangement uses TRBV12-3 or TRBV12-4 and TRBJ1-6; TRBD1 is a possible D gene (5 bases). The V and J ends lost 5 bases and 3 bases respectively, with 11 bases between them. The CDR3 sequence is 15 residues long. The DNA of the CDR3 is TGTGCCAGCAGTCCCCGGGGCCTCTATAATTCACCCCTCCACTTT. Amino acids: CASSPRGLYNSPLHF.

A few counts support this clonotype. The chain employs TRBV20-1 and TRBJ1-5; 7 bases map to TRBD1. The CDR3 loop spans 14 amino acids. Germline lookup yields CDR1 DFQATT and CDR2 SNEGSKA (reference sequence). The V segment lost 0 bases and the J segment 9 bases; nucleotides outside the gene matches: 8. Written as DNA, the CDR3 is TGCAGTGCTAGAGATAGGCAGGGGGTATGGCCCCAGCATTTT. It specifies CSARDRQGVWPQHF.

The chain has TRBV19 and TRBJ1-1; a possible D gene is TRBD1 (5 bases). Germline V lookup: CDR1 LNHDA, CDR2 SQIVND (reference sequence). Trimming removed 3 bases from V and 3 bases from J, with 14 bases in between. This CDR3 spans 15 amino acids. CDR3 sequence reads: CASSIEVRGDTEAFF. The CDR3 nucleotides are TGTGCCAGTAGTATTGAGGTTCGGGGGGACACTGAAGCTTTCTTT.

At least ten counts were recorded for this clonotype. The J gene is TRBJ1-3, the V gene TRBV30; D is uncertain. Germline V gene data show CDR1 as GTSNPN and CDR2 as SVGIG (reference sequence). There are 14 residues in the CDR3. Trimming pared 0 bases from V and 4 bases from J, leaving 10 bases between. DNA for the CDR3: TGTGCCTGGAGTGTCAACCAGCCAGGAAACACCATATATTTT. Amino acids: CAWSVNQPGNTIYF.

The gene calls are TRBV24-1 and TRBJ2-1; 9 bases fit TRBD2. V trimming: 2 bases; J trimming: 5 bases; junction bases outside the gene matches: 6. The CDR3 runs 16 residues. In germline, CDR1 is KGHDR, CDR2 SFDVKD. CDR3 sequence: CATSDSPGLANNEQFF. CDR3 nucleotides: TGTGCCACCAGTGATTCCCCGGGACTAGCAAACAATGAGCAGTTCTTC.

This clonotype was counted between two and nine times. The chain recombines TRBV30 with TRBJ1-4; 10 bases align to TRBD1. This CDR3 comprises 16 residues. V lost 6 bases and J lost 0; bases outside the gene matches: 7. Germline loops: CDR1 GTSNPN, CDR2 SVGIG (reference sequence). CDR3 sequence reads: CACRRQGAATNEKLFF. The CDR3 coding sequence is TGTGCCTGCCGAAGACAGGGGGCTGCAACTAATGAAAAACTGTTTTTT.

Ten or more counts support this clonotype. The chain links TRBV5-1 to TRBJ2-3; TRBD2 might be the D (6 bases). The CDR3 is 16 amino acids. Trimming pared 1 base from V and 4 bases from J, leaving 16 bases between. CDR1 is SGHRS, CDR2 YFSETQ, per germline. The CDR3: CASSLLSGVTPDTQYF. The DNA for the CDR3 is TGCGCCAGCAGCTTGTTATCGGGAGTAACCCCAGATACGCAGTATTTT.

In this sample, this clonotype turned up many times. V usage is TRBV10-3 and J usage is TRBJ1-3; D is ambiguous. There are 12 residues in the CDR3. The V gene's germline CDR1 is ENHRY and CDR2 SYGVKD. The V and J ends lost 3 bases and 3 bases respectively, with 3 bases between them. CDR3 nucleotide sequence: TGTGCCATCAGTGATCTTGGAAACACCATATATTTT. This encodes CAISDLGNTIYF.

This clonotype was detected only a few times. The chain recombines TRBV29-1 with TRBJ2-2; D call uncertain. Germline V CDR1 and CDR2: SQVTM, ANQGSEA. Deletions cut 3 bases from V and 1 base from J, with 9 bases between. This CDR3 spans 14 amino acids. CDR3 amino acids: CSVDSQENTGELFF. The CDR3 nucleotides are TGCAGCGTTGATAGTCAGGAGAACACCGGGGAGCTGTTTTTT.

This clonotype was observed a few times. The rearrangement links TRBV30 to TRBJ1-2; possible D gene TRBD1, 5 bases. CDR1 is GTSNPN, CDR2 SVGIG, per germline (reference sequence). V was shortened by 7 bases and J by 7 bases, with 19 bases between the two germline ends. The CDR3 contains 13 residues. Here the CDR3 reads CALKGEILSGYTF. The CDR3 coding sequence is TGTGCCTTAAAAGGGGAAATTCTATCTGGCTACACCTTC.

The chain couples TRBV9 to TRBJ2-5; the D gene is possibly TRBD2 (6 bases). V gave up 0 bases and J gave up 5 bases, with 17 bases separating them. Germline V lookup: CDR1 SGDLS, CDR2 YYNGEE. The CDR3 is 16 residues long. In DNA, the CDR3 is TGTGCCAGCAGCGTAGGGACCGGCCTAGCGTCTGAGACCCAGTACTTC. This codes for CASSVGTGLASETQYF.

This chain uses TRBV19 with TRBJ1-1; TRBD1 matches 7 bases. Germline CDR1 reads LNHDA; CDR2 reads SQIVND (reference sequence). CDR3 length equals 14 residues. V lost 6 bases and J lost 0; bases outside the gene matches: 4. In nucleotides, the CDR3 is TGTGCCAGTAGGTCAGGGGGAATGAACACTGAAGCTTTCTTT. This encodes CASRSGGMNTEAFF.

The V gene is TRBV29-1, the J gene TRBJ2-1; 7 nucleotides line up with TRBD1. V dropped 6 bases and J dropped 6; count of bases not matched to a gene: 14. CDR1 and CDR2 (germline): SQVTM, ANQGSEA. There are 15 residues in the CDR3. CDR3 sequence (DNA): TGCAGCGTCTCGGAAAGACAGGGCACAATCAATGAGCAGTTCTTC. Encoded protein: CSVSERQGTINEQFF.

A note on this clonotype: One base away lies a much larger clone, so this may be a sequencing read error. CDR3 amino acids: CVSGFPGLGEQYF. DNA of the CDR3: TGTGTCAGCGGGTTCCCAGGGTTAGGAGAGCAGTACTTC. The chain recombines TRBV2 with TRBJ2-7, with D possibly TRBD2 on 6 matching bases. Germline V lookup: CDR1 SNHLY, CDR2 FYNNEI. The CDR3 has 13 amino acids.

CDR3 amino acids: CASSSDLNYGYTF. CDR3 nucleotides: TGTGCCAGCAGCTCGGACCTAAACTATGGCTACACCTTC. V is TRBV12-3 or TRBV12-4 and J is TRBJ1-2; D call uncertain. V dropped 6 bases and J dropped 2 bases, with 10 bases sitting between them. The CDR3 is made up of 13 amino acids.

The table lists this clonotype with many counts. This chain uses TRBV20-1 with TRBJ2-7; D not resolved. Looked up from germline, CDR1 is DFQATT and CDR2 is SNEGSKA (reference sequence). The CDR3 runs 12 residues. The ends were cut back, 0 bases at V and 3 bases at J, with 6 bases in the middle. Here the CDR3 reads CSARDSGYEQYF. CDR3 coding DNA: TGCAGTGCTAGAGACTCGGGCTACGAGCAGTACTTC.